These 9 T cell receptor beta chains share one sample of origin, sequenced in a study of blood T cell repertoires in COVID-19. The assay was immunoSEQ multiplex PCR, and TCRdb's table has in-frame clones only and misses some. The sample lists over 150,000 clones, approximately 84% occurring once. The sequencing sample was made of peripheral blood. The receptor source for this set is a man in his forties with acute or convalescent COVID-19.

The chain links TRBV7-3 to TRBJ2-1; 7 nucleotides align to TRBD2. V was clipped by 5 bases and J by 7 bases; unmatched bases: 8. CDR1 SGHTA and CDR2 FQGTGA come from the germline V gene. This CDR3 region has 14 residues. The CDR3 bases are TGTGCCAGCAGCCTCAAAGCGGGGAGGAATGAGCAGTTCTTC. This sequence encodes CASSLKAGRNEQFF.

The chain uses TRBV20-1 and TRBJ1-4, with D uncertain. Germline CDR1 is DFQATT and CDR2 is SNEGSKA (reference sequence). The V end lost 3 bases, the J end lost 5 bases, and 10 bases lay between the germline ends. This CDR3 spans 13 amino acids. CDR3 region: CSASTAKNEKLFF. In nucleotides, the CDR3 is TGCAGTGCTAGTACAGCAAAAAATGAAAAACTGTTTTTT.

The chain couples TRBV7-3 to TRBJ1-1; D is undetermined. The germline V gene encodes CDR1 SGHTA and CDR2 FQGTGA. This CDR3 has 13 amino acids. Deletions cut 3 bases from V and 0 bases from J, with 5 bases between. The CDR3 is CASSFRMNTEAFF. CDR3 sequence (DNA): TGTGCCAGCAGCTTCCGTATGAACACTGAAGCTTTCTTT. The variable domain in full, with the rest retrieved from reference TRBV7-3 and TRBJ1-1, is GAGVSQTPSNKVTEKGKYVELRCDPISGHTALYWYRQSLGQGPEFLIYFQGTGAADDSGLPNDRFFAVRPEGSVSTLKIQRTERGDSAVYLCASSFRMNTEAFFGQGTRLTVV.

The V gene is TRBV5-1, the J gene TRBJ2-7; 8 positions agree with TRBD1. The junction had 6 bases not matched to a gene; V was cut back by 4 bases and J by 0 bases. CDR1 is SGHRS and CDR2 is YFSETQ in the germline V gene. The CDR3 runs to 15 residues. CDR3: CASSHTGTGSYEQYF. DNA of the CDR3: TGCGCCAGCAGCCACACCGGGACAGGCTCCTACGAGCAGTACTTC.

The V gene is TRBV6-6, the J gene TRBJ1-5; a possible D gene is TRBD1 (5 bases). CDR3 length equals 12 residues. In germline, CDR1 is MNHNY, CDR2 SVGAGI (reference sequence). V was pared by 5 bases and J by 4 bases, with 6 bases between. CDR3 in amino acids: CASSGGNQPQHF. The CDR3 bases are TGTGCCAGCAGTGGGGGGAATCAGCCCCAGCATTTT.

This chain connects TRBV5-6 to TRBJ2-2, with D possibly being TRBD1 (5 bases). The V end was cut by 4 bases, the J end by 1 base, with 17 bases between. In germline, CDR1 is SGHDT, CDR2 YYEEEE. There are 17 residues in the CDR3. The CDR3 region is CASSLVLDTVNTGELFF. The CDR3 DNA is TGTGCCAGCAGCCTGGTCTTGGACACGGTGAACACCGGGGAGCTGTTTTTT.

V gene TRBV2 combines with J gene TRBJ1-1; TRBD1 might be the D (5 bases). The V end was cut by 0 bases, the J end by 1 base, with 6 bases between. Germline V gene sequence: CDR1 SNHLY, CDR2 FYNNEI. CDR3 length equals 14 residues. The CDR3 loop is CASSEAGGNTEAFF. DNA for the CDR3: TGTGCCAGCAGTGAAGCGGGGGGGAACACTGAAGCTTTCTTT.

The genes are TRBV29-1 and TRBJ1-4; 10 bases match TRBD1. CDR1 and CDR2 from the germline V gene are SQVTM and ANQGSEA. The CDR3 is 13 residues long. Trimming removed 5 bases from V and 8 bases from J; junction bases left unmatched: 5. CDR3 sequence (DNA): TGCAGCGTTCTCGGACAGGGGGGGGAAAAACTGTTTTTT. Amino acid sequence: CSVLGQGGEKLFF.

This clone was found once. The chain has TRBV6-2 or TRBV6-3 and TRBJ2-6, with D uncertain. Germline loops: CDR1 MNHEY, CDR2 SVGEGT. V was trimmed by 3 bases and J by 3 bases, leaving 3 bases between them. This CDR3 is 13 amino acids long. In DNA, the CDR3 is TGTGCCAGCAGTTATTATGGGGCCAACGTCCTGACTTTC. Translation gives CASSYYGANVLTF.